The 8 T cell receptor beta chains reported below all come from one sample, sequenced in a study of cytomegalovirus exposure and HLA in healthy donors. Vbeta (60) and Jbeta (13) primers were used in the PCR. The data were produced by immunoSEQ multiplex PCR, yet TCRdb's version contains in-frame clones alone and is incomplete. The sample has about 130,000 clones; more than 75% are singletons. Sequences were obtained from PBMCs. The receptors were sampled from a woman between 45 and 65 years old in good health and CMV-seropositive.

This chain connects TRBV6-6 to TRBJ2-1; 7 bases align to TRBD1. V trimming: 4 bases; J trimming: 6 bases; junction bases outside the gene matches: 0. Germline CDR1 is MNHNY and CDR2 is SVGAGI (reference sequence). The CDR3 covers 12 residues. CDR3 sequence reads: CASSSGGNEQFF. The CDR3 DNA is TGTGCCAGCAGTTCAGGGGGCAATGAGCAGTTCTTC.

The J gene is TRBJ2-2, the V gene TRBV10-1, with 10 positions matching TRBD1. The junction had 4 bases not matched to a gene; V was cut back by 4 bases and J by 5 bases. This CDR3 comprises 15 residues. In germline, CDR1 is WNHNN, CDR2 SYGVQD (reference sequence). The CDR3: CASSGGTGETGELFF. CDR3 nucleotide sequence: TGCGCCAGCAGTGGGGGGACAGGGGAAACCGGGGAGCTGTTTTTT.

V is TRBV5-1 and J is TRBJ2-1; D is ambiguous. Trimming removed 0 bases at V and 5 bases at J, with 6 bases between. Germline assignment: CDR1 SGHRS and CDR2 YFSETQ. The CDR3 has 13 residues. CDR3: CASSLESDNEQFF. The DNA of the CDR3 is TGCGCCAGCAGCTTGGAGTCAGACAATGAGCAGTTCTTC.

This clone came up once. The rearrangement uses TRBV11-2 and TRBJ1-1, with D uncertain. Trimming removed 3 bases at V and 1 base at J, with 12 bases between. This CDR3 has 15 residues. CDR1 is SGHAT, CDR2 FQNNGV, per germline. This CDR3 reads CASSFRGQRNTEAFF. In DNA form, the CDR3 reads TGTGCCAGCAGCTTTAGAGGGCAGCGGAACACTGAAGCTTTCTTT.

The chain is built from TRBV5-4 and TRBJ1-4; tentative D call: TRBD1 (5 bases). This CDR3 comprises 15 residues. CDR1 is SGHNT, CDR2 YYREEE, per germline (reference sequence). Deletions cut 0 bases from V and 5 bases from J, with 11 bases between. This CDR3 reads CASSLGGSVNEKLFF. The CDR3 coding sequence is TGTGCCAGCAGCTTGGGGGGCAGCGTAAATGAAAAACTGTTTTTT.

CDR3 loop: CASSLFGGGGNTGELFF. In nucleotides, the CDR3 is TGTGCCAGCAGCTTATTCGGCGGGGGGGGGAACACCGGGGAGCTGTTTTTT. The rearrangement links TRBV7-8 to TRBJ2-2, with 9 positions matching TRBD2. This CDR3 contains 17 residues. V dropped 2 bases and J dropped 1; count of bases not matched to a gene: 5. The germline gives CDR1 SGHVS, CDR2 FQNEAQ.

The rearrangement joins TRBV19 to TRBJ1-4, with D tentatively TRBD1 (5 bases). The CDR3 is 15 amino acids. CDR1 LNHDA and CDR2 SQIVND come from the germline V gene (reference sequence). Deletions cut 3 bases from V and 7 bases from J, with 15 bases between. The CDR3 region has the DNA TGTGCCAGTAGTATGGGGCAGCATACGGGTGAAAAACTGTTTTTT. Translating gives CASSMGQHTGEKLFF.

The V gene is TRBV9, the J gene TRBJ1-5, with a possible D match to TRBD1 (5 bases). Germline V gene data show CDR1 as SGDLS and CDR2 as YYNGEE. V dropped 4 bases and J dropped 7 bases, with 18 bases sitting between them. CDR3 size: 15 residues. In DNA form, the CDR3 reads TGTGCCAGCAGCCAAGGAGGAGGGGTTGGACAGCCCCAGCATTTT. This codes for CASSQGGGVGQPQHF.